This T cell receptor beta chain was recorded in a study of blood T cell repertoires in COVID-19. Looking at the study overall: The samples span acute and convalescent COVID-19 from the United States, Italy and Spain. PBMCs, B-cell-depleted T cells, or T cells were the source of the cDNA or gDNA that made up the material.

The CDR3 consists of 15 residues. J was trimmed by 7 bases and V by 0 bases; bases with no gene match: 4. Germline assignment: CDR1 SGDLS and CDR2 YYNGEE. This clone has a handful of counts. As handled by the study authors: Amplification of reference gene primers provided the estimated nucleated cell counts. Produced via immunoSEQ multiplex PCR; TCRdb's table is partial and in-frame only. V, J and clone size were drawn from that table, and D and trimming were deduced from the DNA. The top ten clones hold nearly 0.55% of a sample with about 190,000 clones, 75% to 95% of them seen once. Sequencing input: peripheral blood. The sequence derives from a man aged 45-65 years with acute or convalescent COVID-19. V usage is TRBV9 and J usage is TRBJ2-2; 9 bases map to TRBD2. The CDR3 here is CASSVALAGGGELFF. The CDR3 DNA follows: TGTGCCAGCAGCGTAGCACTAGCGGGCGGCGGGGAGCTGTTTTTT.